This T cell receptor beta chain was identified in a study of OX40 agonist ivuxolimab in advanced cancers. About the study: Antecedent anti-PD-1, anti-PD-L1 or anti-CTLA-4 therapy was permissible, with over 35% having received some.

As to this clone: The antigen remains unidentified.

The protocol was immunoSEQ multiplex PCR, while the TCRdb copy is restricted to in-frame clones and leaves out a portion. This table holds over 70,000 clones, approximately 87% found once. Study-level findings and limits: Within 6 weeks, CD4+ and CD8+ blood T cells expanded clonally at 0.1 to 3.0 mg/kg.

Sequencing was performed on CD4+ or CD8+ T cells sorted from blood, taken in a trial of the OX40 agonist ivuxolimab. The sequence was obtained from an adult with an advanced solid tumor such as melanoma, head and neck, liver or kidney cancer.

CDR3: CASSLGVNTGELFF. In nucleotides, the CDR3 is TGTGCCAGCAGCTTGGGAGTGAACACCGGGGAGCTGTTTTTT. The chain carries TRBV7-2 and TRBJ2-2, with a weak D call TRBD2 (5 bases). V gave up 3 bases and J gave up 1 base, with 6 bases separating them. CDR3 size: 14 residues. Germline CDR1 reads SGHTA; CDR2 reads FQGNSA.